The 19 T cell receptor beta chains below come from one sample, sequenced in a study of shared clonotypes between healthy human individuals. Naive CD8 populations comprised CD45RO-negative cells positively selected for CCR7, excluding terminally differentiated effector memory CD45RA+ cells. The repertoire was sequenced with immunoSEQ multiplex PCR; TCRdb's copy has only in-frame clones and lacks some. The profile covers about 590,000 clones, with roughly 95% appearing a single time and 0.1% to 0.11% taken by the ten largest. The source material was naive CD8+ T cells sorted from blood. These receptor sequences come from a woman aged 25 to 39 in good health.

The V call is TRBV5-5, the J call TRBJ1-3; D is unclear. The V end was cut by 2 bases, the J end by 0 bases, with 9 bases between. This CDR3 has 15 residues. CDR1 and CDR2 (germline): SGHKS, YYEKEE (reference sequence). The CDR3 DNA sequence: TGTGCCAGCAGCTTTGGCCAAGTCTCTGGAAACACCATATATTTT. Its protein product is CASSFGQVSGNTIYF.

The genes are TRBV5-8 and TRBJ1-1; the D is unclear. Germline assignment: CDR1 SGHTS and CDR2 YDEGEE. Trimming took off 1 base at V and 0 bases at J, with 4 bases between the two ends. The CDR3 loop spans 13 amino acids. As DNA, the CDR3 is TGTGCCAGCAGCTTGATCCTGAACACTGAAGCTTTCTTT. Amino acids: CASSLILNTEAFF.

In DNA, the CDR3 is TGTGCCAGCAGCTTAGGCGGGACCGCAGATACGCAGTATTTT. Protein: CASSLGGTADTQYF. The chain employs TRBV7-8 and TRBJ2-3, with D possibly TRBD2 on 6 matching bases. CDR1 is SGHVS and CDR2 is FQNEAQ in the germline V gene. This CDR3 is built from 14 residues. Trimming took 1 base from V and 4 from J, leaving 9 bases between them.

The rearrangement joins TRBV10-3 to TRBJ2-7, with a possible D match to TRBD1 (5 bases). With 0 bases removed from V and 6 bases from J, the gap between germline ends came to 15 bases. This CDR3 contains 15 residues. Per the germline V gene, CDR1 is ENHRY and CDR2 is SYGVKD. The CDR3 DNA reads as TGTGCCATCAGTGAGTCGTCGGGCAGGGTGGTCGAGCAGTACTTC. This gives the protein CAISESSGRVVEQYF.

This sequence joins TRBV11-1 and TRBJ2-2; no clear D. This CDR3 comprises 13 residues. V gave up 0 bases and J gave up 5 bases, with 4 bases separating them. The germline V gene encodes CDR1 SGHAT and CDR2 FQDESV (reference sequence). The CDR3 bases are TGTGCCAGCAGCTTAGCAAAGACCGGGGAGCTGTTTTTT. Its translation: CASSLAKTGELFF.

The rearrangement joins TRBV27 to TRBJ2-1; the D gene is possibly TRBD1 (5 bases). This CDR3 region has 16 residues. Germline assignment: CDR1 MNHEY and CDR2 SMNVEV (reference sequence). The V end lost 1 base, the J end lost 1 base, and 11 bases lay between the germline ends. CDR3 region: CASSLYQGSSYNEQFF. CDR3 in DNA: TGTGCCAGCAGTTTATACCAGGGTTCATCCTACAATGAGCAGTTCTTC.

This sequence joins TRBV27 and TRBJ2-7, with 11 positions matching TRBD2. V lost 3 bases to trimming and J lost 7 bases; unmatched junction nucleotides: 8. The CDR3 extends over 15 amino acids. Germline CDR1 and CDR2: MNHEY and SMNVEV (reference sequence). CDR3 residues: CASSLTLLAGAEQYF. The CDR3 nucleotides are TGTGCCAGCAGTTTGACCCTACTAGCGGGAGCTGAGCAGTACTTC.

This chain uses TRBV7-9 with TRBJ2-7, with D possibly TRBD2 on 5 matching bases. V was shortened by 5 bases and J by 7 bases, with 21 bases between the two germline ends. CDR1 is SEHNR and CDR2 is FQNEAQ in the germline V gene (reference sequence). The CDR3 is 15 residues long. For the CDR3, the DNA is TGTGCCAGCAGCGCCTCCTCTAGGGAGTTCGCTGAGCAGTACTTC. This translates into CASSASSREFAEQYF.

The chain joins TRBV13 to TRBJ2-3; unclear D gene. CDR1 is PRHDT, CDR2 FYEKMQ, per germline (reference sequence). V was clipped by 8 bases and J by 0 bases, with 15 bases between them. This CDR3 spans 15 amino acids. CDR3 in amino acids: CASAVRTHSTDTQYF. The CDR3 bases are TGTGCCAGCGCGGTCCGGACCCATAGCACAGATACGCAGTATTTT.

The chain has TRBV28 and TRBJ1-4; possibly TRBD1 for D (5 bases). The length of the CDR3 is 17 residues. V was pared by 5 bases and J by 8 bases, with 24 bases between. Germline V gene data show CDR1 as MDHEN and CDR2 as SYDVKM. Here the CDR3 reads CASSTHLETPRGEKLFF. DNA of the CDR3: TGTGCCAGCAGTACCCACCTTGAGACACCCCGGGGGGAAAAACTGTTTTTT.

As to this clone: This CDR3 is also generated by other DNA sequences in the sample. The chain uses TRBV9 and TRBJ2-3; unclear D gene. With 0 bases removed from V and 6 bases from J, the gap between germline ends came to 5 bases. The CDR3 is made up of 12 amino acids. Per germline, CDR1 SGDLS and CDR2 YYNGEE. The CDR3 nucleotides read TGTGCCAGCAGCGTAGGGAGTGATACGCAGTATTTT. Protein: CASSVGSDTQYF.

The rearrangement links TRBV18 to TRBJ1-2, with 10 bases matching TRBD1. With 3 bases clipped from V and 6 bases from J, the junction kept 4 bases outside the gene matches. The germline CDR1 and CDR2 sequences are KGHSH and LQKENI. The CDR3 consists of 14 residues. The CDR3 is CASSPGTGADGYTF. CDR3 nucleotides: TGTGCCAGCTCACCTGGGACAGGGGCTGATGGCTACACCTTC.

V and J are TRBV6-5 and TRBJ2-1; 10 positions agree with TRBD2. Unmatched junction bases numbered 9, after V lost 6 bases and J lost 7 bases. The CDR3 totals 15 residues. Germline-derived CDR1 and CDR2 are MNHEY and SVGAGI. CDR3 in DNA: TGTGCCAGCAGCCTGCTAGCGGGAGTGGGTAATGAGCAGTTCTTC. This translates into CASSLLAGVGNEQFF.

The count of this clone is one. The J gene is TRBJ1-5, the V gene TRBV6-1; D remains ambiguous. The ends were cut back, 6 bases at V and 0 bases at J, with 12 bases in the middle. Germline V gene sequence: CDR1 MNHNS, CDR2 SASEGT. CDR3 length: 15 residues. CDR3 in DNA: TGTGCCAGCAGAGAACGGTGGTATAGCAATCAGCCCCAGCATTTT. It codes for CASRERWYSNQPQHF.

The gene calls are TRBV5-6 and TRBJ2-7, with D unresolved. Germline CDR1 SGHDT, CDR2 YYEEEE. This CDR3 spans 16 amino acids. The V gene lost 3 bases and the J gene lost 2 bases, with 18 bases spanning the gap. CDR3 amino acids: CASSSPAYTLPYEQYF. The CDR3 bases are TGTGCCAGCAGCTCCCCAGCGTATACCCTTCCCTACGAGCAGTACTTC.

The rearrangement links TRBV5-8 to TRBJ2-1; tentatively, D is TRBD1 (5 bases). From germline, CDR1 is SGHTS and CDR2 YDEGEE. The V end was cut by 2 bases, the J end by 3 bases, with 21 bases between. The CDR3 covers 18 residues. CDR3 DNA sequence: TGTGCCAGCAGCTTTGGTCCGCGACAGATCGCCTACTACAATGAGCAGTTCTTC. It yields the protein CASSFGPRQIAYYNEQFF.

The chain carries TRBV7-6 and TRBJ2-5; TRBD2 matches 7 bases. V lost 0 bases and J lost 5; bases outside the gene matches: 15. The CDR3 is made up of 18 amino acids. The germline CDR1 and CDR2 sequences are SGHVS and FNYEAQ. CDR3 coding DNA: TGTGCCAGCAGCTTAGCGGATGGAGCGGGGACGCCCATGGAGACCCAGTACTTC. Amino acids: CASSLADGAGTPMETQYF.

The gene calls are TRBV14 and TRBJ2-1, with D perhaps matching TRBD1 (6 bases). With 3 bases removed from V and 6 bases from J, the gap between germline ends came to 18 bases. This CDR3 contains 16 residues. The germline V gene encodes CDR1 SGHDN and CDR2 FVKESK. CDR3: CASSQPGAISVNEQFF. DNA of the CDR3: TGTGCCAGCAGCCAGCCAGGGGCAATATCGGTCAATGAGCAGTTCTTC.

There are a few counts of this clone. Other DNA sequences in this sample translate to the same CDR3. The chain recombines TRBV11-2 with TRBJ2-1; D is uncertain. Germline V gene sequence: CDR1 SGHAT, CDR2 FQNNGV. Between the trimmed V and J ends, which lost 5 bases and 4 bases, there was a span of 3 bases. This CDR3 spans 11 amino acids. The CDR3, as DNA: TGTGCCAGCAGCCCATACAATGAGCAGTTCTTC. Translated, it gives CASSPYNEQFF.